The clone carrying this T cell receptor (beta chain) was observed a few times. The target antigen is unknown. This sample is part of a study of response to subunit inactivated influenza vaccine. Study-wide results and caveats: The authors suggested that every seasonal influenza vaccination recruits few new T cells.

From the RT-PCR reads, TCRdb called clonotypes with MiXCR, one entry per CDR3 protein. In the table there are almost 600,000 distinct CDR3 sequences, 14% of which are singletons. The CDR3 consists of 15 residues. Germline lookup yields CDR1 KGHSH and CDR2 LQKENI. Trimming removed 3 bases from V and 3 bases from J, with 9 bases in between. This specimen was PBMCs from blood, taken roughly 13 days after vaccination. This chain joins TRBV18 and TRBJ2-6; possibly TRBD1 for D (5 bases). This receptor was identified in a middle-aged man who received an inactivated influenza vaccine. The chain's CDR3 is CASSPARVGANVLTF. CDR3 nucleotides: TGTGCCAGCTCACCCGCCAGGGTTGGGGCCAACGTCCTGACTTTC.